This entry describes one T cell receptor beta chain. Read sequence stops 3 residues before the CDR3 end, and the germline J gene provides the missing end. This record belongs to a study of T cells in women clearing cervical HPV infection. Study as a whole: For cases, blood was sampled a median around 150 days after lesion detection, interquartile range about 90 to 230 days. HLA type could not be excluded as a confounder.

The CDR3 sequence is 13 residues long. Germline lookup yields CDR1 SNHLY and CDR2 FYNNEI. Some clones are missing from TCRdb's copy, which holds only in-frame ones; the method was immunoSEQ multiplex PCR. The repertoire table contains about 22,000 clones. Sequences were obtained from blood buffy coat. The receptor was isolated from a woman between 18 and 69 years old with a cervical HPV16 infection that either progressed to CIN3+ or cleared (not recorded which). This chain joins TRBV2 and TRBJ2-4, with D tentatively TRBD1 (6 bases). This CDR3 reads CAGQTGQFYGQYF. CDR3 DNA (partial): TGTGCCGGACAGACAGGCCAATTCTATGGT.